Described below is a single TCR beta chain sequence and its context. Its specificity is not known. TCRdb's table, derived via immunoSEQ multiplex PCR, lists solely in-frame clones and lacks some. Altogether about 120,000 clones are present, around 93% being singletons, with the ten largest covering over 0.1%. These data are taken from a study of graft-versus-host responses after intestinal transplantation. Study-wide context: Multivisceral, liver-intestinal, or isolated intestinal grafts went to recipients. Anti-thymocyte globulin induction preceded about three years of tacrolimus and steroid maintenance in all recipients.

Whole-study findings and limits: The marrow of recipients harbored GvH clones, and ileum or blood showed some of them first.

The TCR was taken from a human donor who received an intestinal transplant. Specimen: unstimulated CD4+ T cells sorted from spleen or lymph node cells, collected before intestinal transplant.

The CDR3 spells CASSPRRGQGVSEGYTF. The CDR3 DNA reads as TGTGCCAGCAGCCCCCGCAGGGGACAGGGAGTTTCGGAAGGCTACACCTTC. The rearrangement uses TRBV9 and TRBJ1-2, with 9 bases matching TRBD1. The CDR3 loop spans 17 amino acids. Looked up from germline, CDR1 is SGDLS and CDR2 is YYNGEE. With 4 bases clipped from V and 8 bases from J, the junction kept 18 bases outside the gene matches.